This TCR beta chain was retrieved from a study of shared clonotypes between healthy human individuals. Regarding the study as a whole: What naive subsets generally showed was a larger estimated richness than memory subsets showed. Generation probabilities of non-shared clonotypes were lower (relative to those shared by all four donors).

Genomic DNA per cell subset filled all wells of several immunoSEQ plates. The repertoire was sequenced with immunoSEQ multiplex PCR; TCRdb's copy has only in-frame clones and lacks some. The profile shows a few million clones, 90% to 95% of them singletons. In regard to this clone: The antigen remains unidentified.

The clonotype was recovered from a man aged 18 to 30 in good health. Specimen: naive CD4+ T cells sorted from blood. Indicated subset: CD45RA+ positively selected.

The CDR3 loop is CASSDRGKVLIEKLFF. CDR3 DNA sequence: TGTGCCAGCAGTGACAGGGGGAAGGTTTTAATAGAAAAACTGTTTTTT. This chain connects TRBV6-1 to TRBJ1-4, with TRBD1 matching over 7 bases. Germline assignment: CDR1 MNHNS and CDR2 SASEGT. This CDR3 has 16 amino acids. Trimming cost V 3 bases and J 8 bases; bases outside gene matches: 12.